Below, one T cell receptor (beta chain) is given with its context. The antigen is undetermined. This specimen belongs to a study of beta chain features in type 1 diabetes. CD4+ cells of the naive, central memory, regulatory and stem cell-like memory types were sorted via CD45RO/CCR7/CD25/CD127/CD95/CD27. Overall study results and limits: Moderate but significant shortening of TCRB CDR3s was recorded in all four CD4+ subsets from Type 1 diabetes patients.

J lost 2 bases, V lost 5 bases, and 13 bases had no gene match. Germline V lookup: CDR1 SGHTA, CDR2 FQGNSA. CDR3 length equals 17 residues. Expressed TCRB transcripts were sequenced after all isolated RNA was converted to cDNA. Naive, central memory and regulatory T cell samples produced a mean of approximately 3.5 million reads. The protocol was immunoSEQ multiplex PCR, while the TCRdb copy is restricted to in-frame clones and leaves out a portion. Counted here are about 360,000 clones, roughly 12% occurring once; the ten biggest clones make up more than 0.015%. The sample was naive CD4+ T cells from blood. This chain connects TRBV7-2 to TRBJ2-3, with TRBD2 matching 7 bases. The receptor was derived from a man between 18 and 29 years old in good health. CDR3 protein: CASSRRGERPSTDTQYF. The CDR3 DNA sequence: TGTGCCAGCAGCCGCCGGGGGGAAAGGCCATCCACAGATACGCAGTATTTT.